One sample yielded the 18 T cell receptor beta chains listed below, sequenced in a study of T-cell memory formation after mild COVID-19. TCRdb passed the 5' RACE reads through MiXCR, listing each CDR3 protein once. The sample records 290,000 or so distinct CDR3 sequences, just under 20% being singletons. Sequenced material: PBMCs or a T cell subset sorted from them (not recorded which). Receptor source: a man younger than 35 who had mild COVID-19 (a few samples of this study predate the infection). Cell type and time point are not known.

This clonotype was seen a few times. V and J are TRBV6-1 and TRBJ1-1; D ambiguous. Germline CDR1 reads MNHNS; CDR2 reads SASEGT. Between the trimmed V and J ends, which lost 4 bases and 4 bases, there was a span of 13 bases. The length of the CDR3 is 14 residues. The CDR3 loop is CASSAAPTTTEAFF. The DNA for the CDR3 is TGTGCCAGCAGTGCCGCCCCGACGACCACTGAAGCTTTCTTT.

This clonotype was picked up a small number of times. The chain uses TRBV5-1 and TRBJ2-7; D remains ambiguous. Per the germline V gene, CDR1 is SGHRS and CDR2 is YFSETQ. This CDR3 spans 13 amino acids. V lost 0 bases to trimming and J lost 3 bases, with 7 bases between them. The CDR3 DNA is TGCGCCAGCAGCTTGGCACTGGGCTACGAGCAGTACGTC. Translation: CASSLALGYEQYV.

The CDR3 here is CASSATAGGPADTQYF. The CDR3 region has the DNA TGTGCCAGCAGCGCGACCGCGGGGGGCCCGGCAGATACGCAGTATTTT. The V call is TRBV9, the J call TRBJ2-3; 8 nucleotides line up with TRBD2. With V trimmed by 3 bases and J by 4 bases, 10 bases remained unmatched. Germline lookup yields CDR1 SGDLS and CDR2 YYNGEE. The CDR3 consists of 16 residues.

V is TRBV12-3 or TRBV12-4 and J is TRBJ2-7; possibly TRBD2 for D (6 bases). The CDR3 has 14 residues. Trimming pared 4 bases from V and 4 bases from J, leaving 14 bases between. This chain's CDR3 is CASSWQSGTYEQYF. Written as DNA, the CDR3 is TGTGCCAGCAGTTGGCAGTCCGGGACTTACGAGCAGTACTTC.

This clonotype was seen more than once but under ten times. The chain couples TRBV20-1 to TRBJ1-2; D remains ambiguous. The V end was cut by 6 bases, the J end by 12 bases, with 14 bases between. Germline CDR1 and CDR2: DFQATT and SNEGSKA (reference sequence). The CDR3 is 10 residues long. CDR3 coding DNA: TGCAGTGCCTCCACCCCGGCGGACACCTTC. Amino acids: CSASTPADTF.

The sample holds a few counts of this clonotype. This rearrangement joins TRBV4-3 to TRBJ1-1, with 7 nucleotides matching TRBD1. V was clipped by 0 bases and J by 5 bases; unmatched bases: 9. Germline V gene lookup returns CDR1 LGHNA and CDR2 YSLEER. There are 16 residues in the CDR3. This CDR3 reads CASSQEEGAVWTEAFF. DNA for the CDR3: TGCGCCAGCAGCCAAGAGGAGGGGGCGGTATGGACTGAAGCTTTCTTT.

This clonotype showed up just a few times. V is TRBV7-2 and J is TRBJ2-3, with no clear D. The ends were cut back, 5 bases at V and 0 bases at J, with 12 bases in the middle. This CDR3 is built from 15 residues. Germline V gene data show CDR1 as SGHTA and CDR2 as FQGNSA. The CDR3 coding sequence is TGTGCCAGCAGCACCCGGCGGTCGAGCACAGATACGCAGTATTTT. Encoded protein: CASSTRRSSTDTQYF.

This clonotype was seen a handful of times. This chain uses TRBV7-9 with TRBJ2-7, with a tentative D call TRBD1 (5 bases). Trimming cost V 5 bases and J 2 bases, with 10 bases left between them. In germline, CDR1 is SEHNR, CDR2 FQNEAQ (reference sequence). The CDR3 extends over 13 amino acids. The CDR3: CASSRTGAYEQYV. The CDR3 nucleotides are TGTGCCAGCAGCAGAACAGGAGCCTACGAGCAGTACGTC.

This chain joins TRBV27 and TRBJ2-3; D might be TRBD2 (7 bases). The CDR3 has 13 residues. V was trimmed by 8 bases and J by 7 bases, leaving 16 bases between them. Germline CDR1 and CDR2: MNHEY and SMNVEV (reference sequence). This CDR3 is CASQGGGRNTQYF. The CDR3 region has the DNA TGTGCCAGCCAAGGGGGGGGGCGTAATACGCAGTATTTT.

This clonotype was recorded a few times. The rearrangement uses TRBV5-5 and TRBJ2-5, with D unclear. V gave up 1 base and J gave up 1 base, with 5 bases separating them. The CDR3 extends over 13 amino acids. Germline assignment: CDR1 SGHKS and CDR2 YYEKEE (reference sequence). CDR3 bases: TGTGCCAGCAGCTTGCTATCCCAAGAGACCCAGTACTTC. Amino acid sequence: CASSLLSQETQYF.

The rearrangement links TRBV6-5 to TRBJ1-5, with a tentative D call TRBD1 (5 bases). This CDR3 spans 13 amino acids. The V end lost 8 bases, the J end lost 8 bases, and 16 bases lay between the germline ends. Looked up from germline, CDR1 is MNHEY and CDR2 is SVGAGI. CDR3 sequence reads: CASGDWGSKPQHF. CDR3 nucleotide sequence: TGTGCCAGCGGCGATTGGGGGTCCAAGCCCCAGCATTTT.

This clonotype was counted a few times. V gene TRBV29-1 combines with J gene TRBJ1-1; the match to TRBD1 covers 9 bases. Germline V lookup: CDR1 SQVTM, CDR2 ANQGSEA. Trimming at V came to 6 bases and at J to 5 bases, leaving 7 bases not matched to a gene. This CDR3 has 13 amino acids. The CDR3 protein is CSVGTGRWTEAFF. The DNA for the CDR3 is TGCAGCGTGGGGACAGGGCGTTGGACTGAAGCTTTCTTT.

This clonotype has at least ten counts. This chain joins TRBV7-8 and TRBJ1-1; TRBD1 is a possible D gene (5 bases). CDR1 SGHVS and CDR2 FQNEAQ come from the germline V gene. Trimming cost V 5 bases and J 1 base, with 20 bases left between them. This CDR3 has 17 amino acids. Written as DNA, the CDR3 is TGTGCCAGCAGCCTAGGTCGAAGGACAAGAGAGAACACTGAAGCTTTCTTT. Amino acid sequence: CASSLGRRTRENTEAFF.

This clonotype has only a few counts. The V gene is TRBV4-1, the J gene TRBJ1-3; TRBD1 is a possible D gene (6 bases). Trimming stripped 1 base from V and 0 bases from J, with 16 bases between. The CDR3 loop spans 18 amino acids. The germline V gene has CDR1 MGHRA and CDR2 YSYEKL. CDR3 loop: CASSQGRGRGNSGNTIYF. The CDR3 DNA follows: TGCGCCAGCAGCCAAGGACGGGGTAGGGGGAACTCTGGAAACACCATATATTTT.

This clonotype turned up a few times. The V gene is TRBV7-2, the J gene TRBJ2-7, with a weak D call TRBD2 (7 bases). Germline CDR1 is SGHTA and CDR2 is FQGNSA. Trimming took off 3 bases at V and 5 bases at J, with 11 bases between the two ends. The CDR3 sequence is 13 residues long. Here the CDR3 DNA reads TGTGCCAGCAGCTTTATGGGGGGGCACGAGCAGTACGTC. It codes for CASSFMGGHEQYV.

The V and J genes are TRBV20-1 and TRBJ2-7; 7 positions match TRBD1. Germline V lookup: CDR1 DFQATT, CDR2 SNEGSKA (reference sequence). The CDR3 spans 13 residues. V shed 3 bases and J 2 bases; nucleotides not matched to a gene: 4. CDR3 loop: CSASSGTAYEQYV. The CDR3 coding sequence is TGCAGTGCTAGCTCCGGGACAGCCTACGAGCAGTACGTC.

This clonotype was seen more than once but under ten times. The chain is built from TRBV3-1 and TRBJ2-2; 8 positions agree with TRBD1. This CDR3 spans 15 amino acids. V lost 6 bases and J lost 0; bases outside the gene matches: 3. Germline V gives CDR1 LGHDT, CDR2 YNNKEL (reference sequence). CDR3 DNA: TGTGCCAGCAGGATACAGGGGGCGAACACCGGGGAGCTGTTTTTT. As protein: CASRIQGANTGELFF.

This clonotype turned up a few times. V gene TRBV20-1 combines with J gene TRBJ1-3, with a weak D call TRBD1 (5 bases). Trimming removed 6 bases from V and 3 bases from J, with 12 bases in between. Germline V gene sequence: CDR1 DFQATT, CDR2 SNEGSKA (reference sequence). CDR3 length equals 13 residues. CDR3 in DNA: TGCAGTGCAAGACAGCCTTATGGAAACACCATATATTTT. Residues: CSARQPYGNTIYF.